Listed here is a single TCR beta chain. The CDR3 is made up of 14 amino acids. Per germline, CDR1 LNHDA and CDR2 SQIVND (reference sequence). Trimming at V came to 6 bases and at J to 3 bases, leaving 7 bases not matched to a gene. These data originate in a study of T cell changes during pregnancy in multiple sclerosis. Some clones are missing from TCRdb's copy, which holds only in-frame ones; the method was immunoSEQ multiplex PCR. The table records tens of thousands of clones, roughly 91% of them present only once. The origin of this receptor is a female donor with multiple sclerosis, enrolled in a pregnancy study. The material was CD8+ T cells from peripheral blood mononuclear cells, obtained before pregnancy. The chain joins TRBV19 to TRBJ2-7; 8 nucleotides line up with TRBD1. As DNA, the CDR3 is TGTGCCAGTAGCCCAGGACAGGGATACTACGAGCAGTACTTC. Translating gives CASSPGQGYYEQYF.